The T cell receptor (beta chain) described here comes from a study of blood T cell repertoires in COVID-19. Study in general: Acute and convalescent COVID-19 samples came from the United States, Italy and Spain. The analysed material was cDNA or gDNA that came from T cells, B-cell-depleted T cells, or PBMCs.

Original data processing: The assay estimated nucleated cells by amplifying reference gene primers. TCRdb keeps only in-frame clones here, not all; method: immunoSEQ multiplex PCR. The V and J calls and clone size are taken from that table; D and trimming were inferred from the DNA. This table holds about 120,000 clones, about nine tenths found once. The CDR3 is 17 amino acids. Germline CDR1 LGHNT, CDR2 FRNRAP. Trimming cost V 7 bases and J 0 bases; bases outside gene matches: 9. Sample: peripheral blood. This chain connects TRBV12-5 to TRBJ2-3; TRBD1 matches at 11 bases. The sequence came from a man in his sixties or seventies who had recovered from COVID-19. CDR3 sequence: CASARDRGLSSTDTQYF. CDR3 nucleotide sequence: TGTGCTAGTGCCCGGGACAGGGGGTTGTCTAGCACAGATACGCAGTATTTT.